These 14 T cell receptor beta chains came from one sample sequenced in a study of CD8 T cells in Susac syndrome. Random hexamers were used to reverse transcribe an amount of roughly 0.5 to 1 ug RNA. In TCRdb, the immunoSEQ multiplex PCR reads were re-called with MiXCR into one record per CDR3 protein. This sample yields around 140,000 distinct CDR3 sequences, of which around 80% are seen a single time; about 0.51% belongs to the top ten. Sequencing input: CD8+ T cells from PBMCs. The receptors were gathered from a human donor with multiple sclerosis.

The chain joins TRBV12-3 or TRBV12-4 to TRBJ2-1; TRBD2 matches 12 bases. V shed 5 bases and J 6 bases; nucleotides not matched to a gene: 5. This CDR3 has 15 amino acids. CDR3: CASSTSLAGGNEQFF. CDR3 coding DNA: TGTGCCAGCAGTACCTCACTAGCGGGGGGCAATGAGCAGTTCTTC.

The CDR3 loop is CASSRRRGGGTDTQYF. The CDR3 nucleotides read TGTGCCAGCAGCCGAAGAAGGGGTGGAGGCACAGATACGCAGTATTTT. The chain combines TRBV7-9 with TRBJ2-3, with a weak D call TRBD1 (5 bases). The germline CDR1 and CDR2 sequences are SEHNR and FQNEAQ (reference sequence). The CDR3 is 16 residues long. V shed 5 bases and J shed 1 base, with 16 bases lying between them.

The chain employs TRBV11-2 and TRBJ2-1, with 14 bases identical to TRBD2. The CDR3 loop spans 17 amino acids. Germline V CDR1 and CDR2: SGHAT, FQNNGV. With 2 bases clipped from V and 7 bases from J, the junction kept 7 bases outside the gene matches. The CDR3 loop is CASSLWGRTSGRNEQFF. The CDR3 DNA reads TGTGCCAGCAGCTTATGGGGAAGGACTAGCGGGAGGAATGAGCAGTTCTTC.

The chain recombines TRBV20-1 with TRBJ2-1, with no clear D. Germline V gene sequence: CDR1 DFQATT, CDR2 SNEGSKA (reference sequence). The CDR3 extends over 14 amino acids. The V and J ends lost 5 bases and 7 bases respectively, with 18 bases between them. The CDR3 loop reads CSAVIALGRNEQFF. The CDR3 DNA is TGCAGTGCTGTGATAGCTTTAGGTAGGAATGAGCAGTTCTTC.

CDR3 coding DNA: TGTGCCAGCAATTCCGGGACCGCCGCAACTAATGAAAAACTGTTTTTT. Its protein product is CASNSGTAATNEKLFF. The gene calls are TRBV6-5 and TRBJ1-4; D is perhaps TRBD1 (5 bases). V lost 7 bases to trimming and J lost 0 bases, with 15 bases between them. The CDR3 is made up of 16 amino acids. Germline V lookup: CDR1 MNHEY, CDR2 SVGAGI.

This sequence joins TRBV19 and TRBJ1-5, with 9 bases fitting TRBD1. CDR1 is LNHDA and CDR2 is SQIVND in the germline V gene (reference sequence). This CDR3 spans 15 amino acids. Losses at the gene ends were 3 bases for V and 4 bases for J; bases not matched to a gene: 4. The CDR3 is CASSIATGGNQPQHF. DNA of the CDR3: TGTGCCAGTAGTATTGCGACAGGGGGAAATCAGCCCCAGCATTTT.

This clonotype was seen once. Compared with germline, one end of the junction differs, possibly owing to a read error. The V call is TRBV29-1, the J call TRBJ1-2, with a weak D call TRBD1 (5 bases). In germline, CDR1 is SQVTM, CDR2 ANQGSEA. The CDR3 sequence is 13 residues long. This CDR3 is CSIEGSGGGGYTF. The CDR3 bases are TGCAGCATTGAGGGTAGTGGGGGGGGTGGCTACACCTTC. Together with reference TRBV29-1 and TRBJ1-2, the CDR3 gives the full variable domain: SAVISQKPSRDICQRGTSLTIQCQVDSQVTMMFWYRQQPGQSLTLIATANQGSEATYESGFVIDKFPISRPNLTFSTLTVSNMSPEDSSIYLCSIEGSGGGGYTFGSGTRLTVV.

The chain uses TRBV30 and TRBJ1-1; a possible D gene is TRBD1 (5 bases). V was shortened by 3 bases and J by 2 bases, with 10 bases between the two germline ends. Germline assignment: CDR1 GTSNPN and CDR2 SVGIG (reference sequence). The length of the CDR3 is 13 residues. Here the CDR3 DNA reads TGTGCCTGGAGGAGAGACAGAAACACTGAAGCTTTCTTT. The encoded protein is CAWRRDRNTEAFF.

The gene calls are TRBV27 and TRBJ2-1; D is uncertain. CDR1 and CDR2 from the germline V gene are MNHEY and SMNVEV (reference sequence). CDR3 length: 16 residues. Between the trimmed V and J ends, which lost 5 bases and 3 bases, there was a span of 17 bases. The CDR3 nucleotides read TGTGCCAGCAGTCCCTTCCCGCGGTCCGTCTACAATGAGCAGTTCTTC. This sequence encodes CASSPFPRSVYNEQFF.

This clonotype showed up just once. This chain uses TRBV3-1 with TRBJ1-2; 7 bases map to TRBD1. V trimming: 5 bases; J trimming: 0 bases; junction bases outside the gene matches: 24. This CDR3 comprises 21 residues. Germline CDR1 LGHDT, CDR2 YNNKEL (reference sequence). CDR3 protein: CASSFLDLLRDSTIANYGYTF. In DNA form, the CDR3 reads TGTGCCAGCAGCTTCCTCGATCTTCTCCGGGACAGCACAATAGCTAACTATGGCTACACCTTC.

The chain couples TRBV5-1 to TRBJ2-3, with 10 nucleotides matching TRBD2. V lost 2 bases to trimming and J lost 6 bases; unmatched junction nucleotides: 6. The CDR3 is 15 amino acids. CDR1 and CDR2 from the germline V gene are SGHRS and YFSETQ. The CDR3 nucleotides read TGCGCCAGCAGCTTAGCGGGAGGGGGTTCGGATACGCAGTATTTT. It encodes CASSLAGGGSDTQYF.

This chain connects TRBV30 to TRBJ1-1, with D possibly TRBD1 on 5 matching bases. Deletions cut 7 bases from V and 2 bases from J, with 17 bases between. CDR1 and CDR2 (germline): GTSNPN, SVGIG (reference sequence). The CDR3 is made up of 14 amino acids. DNA of the CDR3: TGTGCCTCCCGAAATGTCCGGGGCAACACTGAAGCTTTCTTT. This codes for CASRNVRGNTEAFF.

V is TRBV12-5 and J is TRBJ2-1; weak D call: TRBD1 (6 bases). This CDR3 has 15 amino acids. V dropped 1 base and J dropped 4 bases, with 11 bases sitting between them. Germline lookup yields CDR1 LGHNT and CDR2 FRNRAP. CDR3 nucleotides: TGTGCTAGTGGTTTGGCCGGGACAAAATACAATGAGCAGTTCTTC. Its protein is CASGLAGTKYNEQFF.

This clonotype appeared a few times. This rearrangement joins TRBV12-3 or TRBV12-4 to TRBJ2-3, with no clear D. The V end was cut by 1 base, the J end by 3 bases, with 8 bases between. CDR3 length: 14 residues. CDR3 amino acids: CASSLGWGTDTQYF. The CDR3 bases are TGTGCCAGCAGTTTAGGATGGGGAACAGATACGCAGTATTTT.